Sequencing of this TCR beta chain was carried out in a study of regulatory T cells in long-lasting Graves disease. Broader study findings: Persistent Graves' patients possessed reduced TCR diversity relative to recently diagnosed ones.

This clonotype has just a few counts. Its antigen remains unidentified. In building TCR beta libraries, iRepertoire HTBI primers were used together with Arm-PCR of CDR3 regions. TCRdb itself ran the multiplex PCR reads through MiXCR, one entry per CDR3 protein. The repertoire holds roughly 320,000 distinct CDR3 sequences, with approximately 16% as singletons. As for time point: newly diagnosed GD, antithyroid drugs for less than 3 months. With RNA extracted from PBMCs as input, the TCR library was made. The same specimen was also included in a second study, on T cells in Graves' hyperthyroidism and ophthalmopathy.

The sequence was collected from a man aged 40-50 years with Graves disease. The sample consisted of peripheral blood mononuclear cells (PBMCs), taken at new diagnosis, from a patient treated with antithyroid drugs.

In DNA form, the CDR3 reads TGTGCCAGCAGCTCCGAACTAGCGACGAATGAGCAGTTCTTC. This gives the protein CASSSELATNEQFF. The chain employs TRBV7-9 and TRBJ2-1, with TRBD2 matching 7 bases. CDR1 and CDR2 (germline): SEHNR, FQNEAQ (reference sequence). This CDR3 spans 14 amino acids. With V trimmed by 4 bases and J by 7 bases, 7 bases remained unmatched.